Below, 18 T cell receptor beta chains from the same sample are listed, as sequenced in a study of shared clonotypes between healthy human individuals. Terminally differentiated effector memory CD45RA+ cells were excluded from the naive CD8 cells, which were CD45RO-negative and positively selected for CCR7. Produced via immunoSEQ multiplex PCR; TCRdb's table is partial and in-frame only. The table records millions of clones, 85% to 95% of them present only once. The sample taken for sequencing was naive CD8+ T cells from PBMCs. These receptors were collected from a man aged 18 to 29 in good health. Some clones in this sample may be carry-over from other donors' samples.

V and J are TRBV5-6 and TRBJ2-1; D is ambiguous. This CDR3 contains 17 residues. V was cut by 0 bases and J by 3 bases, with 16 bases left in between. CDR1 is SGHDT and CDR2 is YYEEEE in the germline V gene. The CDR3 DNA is TGTGCCAGCAGCTTGGGTGCGGACCTACCGAGCTACAATGAGCAGTTCTTC. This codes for CASSLGADLPSYNEQFF.

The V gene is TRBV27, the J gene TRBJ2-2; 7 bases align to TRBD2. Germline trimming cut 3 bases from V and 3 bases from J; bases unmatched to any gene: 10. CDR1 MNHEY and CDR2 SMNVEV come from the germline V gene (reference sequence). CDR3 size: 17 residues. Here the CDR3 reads CASSLPGLKDDTGELFF. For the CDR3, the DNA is TGTGCCAGCAGTTTGCCGGGACTAAAAGACGACACCGGGGAGCTGTTTTTT.

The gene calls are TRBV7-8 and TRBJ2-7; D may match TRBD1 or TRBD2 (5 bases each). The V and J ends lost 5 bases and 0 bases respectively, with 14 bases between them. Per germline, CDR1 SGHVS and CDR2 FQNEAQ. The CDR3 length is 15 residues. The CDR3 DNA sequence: TGTGCCAGCAGCCTACGGGACCCCGCCTCCTACGAGCAGTACTTC. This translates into CASSLRDPASYEQYF.

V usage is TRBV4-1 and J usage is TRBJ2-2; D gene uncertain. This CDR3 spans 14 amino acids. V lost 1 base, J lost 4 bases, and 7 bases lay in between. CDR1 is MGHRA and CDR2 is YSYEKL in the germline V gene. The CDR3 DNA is TGCGCCAGCAGCCAAGTTCGGGCCACCGGGGAGCTGTTTTTT. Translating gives CASSQVRATGELFF.

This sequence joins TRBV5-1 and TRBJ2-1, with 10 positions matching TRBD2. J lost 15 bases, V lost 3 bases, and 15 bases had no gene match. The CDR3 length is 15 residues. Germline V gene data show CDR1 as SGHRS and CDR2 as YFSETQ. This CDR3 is CASSSTLAGEYPGFF. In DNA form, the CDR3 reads TGCGCCAGCAGCTCCACCCTAGCGGGAGAATACCCCGGGTTCTTC.

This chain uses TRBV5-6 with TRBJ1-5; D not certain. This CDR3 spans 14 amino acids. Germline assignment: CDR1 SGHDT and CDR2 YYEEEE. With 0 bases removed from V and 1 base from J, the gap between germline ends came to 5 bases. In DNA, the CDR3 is TGTGCCAGCAGCTTGGCCTGGAGCAATCAGCCCCAGCATTTT. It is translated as CASSLAWSNQPQHF.

The CDR3 nucleotides are TGTGCCAGCAGCTCCGACGGGGGGCGTTCCCAGTACTTC. Translated: CASSSDGGRSQYF. This chain uses TRBV7-2 with TRBJ2-5; a weak D match, TRBD2 (7 bases). Trimming pared 4 bases from V and 9 bases from J, leaving 15 bases between. This CDR3 has 13 residues. In germline, CDR1 is SGHTA, CDR2 FQGNSA. Full variable domain (remainder filled in from reference TRBV7-2 and TRBJ2-5): GAGVSQSPSNKVTEKGKDVELRCDPISGHTALYWYRQSLGQGLEFLIYFQGNSAPDKSGLPSDRFSAERTGGSVSTLTIQRTQQEDSAVYLCASSSDGGRSQYFGPGTRLLVL.

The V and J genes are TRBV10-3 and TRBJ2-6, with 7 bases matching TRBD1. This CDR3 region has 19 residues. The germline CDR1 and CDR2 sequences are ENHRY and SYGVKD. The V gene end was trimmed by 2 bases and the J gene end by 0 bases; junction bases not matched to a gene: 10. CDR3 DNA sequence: TGTGCCATCAGTGAGCGAGATGGACAGGAGAACTCTGGGGCCAACGTCCTGACTTTC. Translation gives CAISERDGQENSGANVLTF.

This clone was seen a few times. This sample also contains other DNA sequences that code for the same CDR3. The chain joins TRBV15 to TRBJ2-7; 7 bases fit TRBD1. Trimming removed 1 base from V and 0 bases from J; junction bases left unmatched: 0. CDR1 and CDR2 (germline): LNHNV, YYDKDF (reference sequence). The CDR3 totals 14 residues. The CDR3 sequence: CATSRGTGSYEQYF. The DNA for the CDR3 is TGTGCCACCAGCAGAGGGACAGGCTCCTACGAGCAGTACTTC.

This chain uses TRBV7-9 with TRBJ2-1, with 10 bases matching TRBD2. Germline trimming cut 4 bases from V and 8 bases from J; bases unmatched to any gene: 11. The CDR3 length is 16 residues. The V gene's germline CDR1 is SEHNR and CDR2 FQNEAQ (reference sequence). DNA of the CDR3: TGTGCCAGCAGCTCGATGACTAGCGGGCTAGGGCATGAGCAGTTCTTC. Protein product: CASSSMTSGLGHEQFF.

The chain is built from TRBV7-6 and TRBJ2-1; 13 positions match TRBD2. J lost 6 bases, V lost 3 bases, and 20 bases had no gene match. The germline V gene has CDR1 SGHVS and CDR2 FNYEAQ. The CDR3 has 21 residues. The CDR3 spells CASSLGRPGLAGLLRGNEQFF. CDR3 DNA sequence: TGTGCCAGCAGCTTGGGACGCCCGGGACTAGCGGGACTACTCAGGGGCAATGAGCAGTTCTTC.

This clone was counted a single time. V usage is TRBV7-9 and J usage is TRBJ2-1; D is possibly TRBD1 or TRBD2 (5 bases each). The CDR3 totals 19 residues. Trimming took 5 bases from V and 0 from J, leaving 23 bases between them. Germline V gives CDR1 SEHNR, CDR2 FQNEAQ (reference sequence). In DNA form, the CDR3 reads TGTGCCAGCAGCCACCCCCGGATGGGGGAGTGGAGCTCCTACAATGAGCAGTTCTTC. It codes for CASSHPRMGEWSSYNEQFF. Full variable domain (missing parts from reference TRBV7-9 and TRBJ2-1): DTGVSQNPRHKITKRGQNVTFRCDPISEHNRLYWYRQTLGQGPEFLTYFQNEAQLEKSRLLSDRFSAERPKGSFSTLEIQRTEQGDSAMYLCASSHPRMGEWSSYNEQFFGPGTRLTVL.

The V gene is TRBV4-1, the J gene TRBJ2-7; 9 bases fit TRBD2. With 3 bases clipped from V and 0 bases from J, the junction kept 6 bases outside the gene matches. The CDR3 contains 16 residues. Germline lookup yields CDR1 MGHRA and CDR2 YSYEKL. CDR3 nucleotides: TGCGCCAGCAGCCATAGACTTAGCGGGAGCTCCTACGAGCAGTACTTC. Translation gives CASSHRLSGSSYEQYF.

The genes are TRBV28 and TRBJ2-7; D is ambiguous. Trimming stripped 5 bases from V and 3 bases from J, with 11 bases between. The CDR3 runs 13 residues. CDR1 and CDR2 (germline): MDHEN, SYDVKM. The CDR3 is CASSTDLYYEQYF. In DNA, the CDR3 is TGTGCCAGCAGTACCGACTTATACTACGAGCAGTACTTC.

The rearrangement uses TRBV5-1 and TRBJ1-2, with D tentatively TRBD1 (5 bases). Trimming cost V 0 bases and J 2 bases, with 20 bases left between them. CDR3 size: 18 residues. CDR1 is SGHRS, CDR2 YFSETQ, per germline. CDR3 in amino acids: CASSLVSGRTDSNYGYTF. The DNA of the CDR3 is TGCGCCAGCAGCTTGGTTTCGGGACGGACTGACTCAAACTATGGCTACACCTTC.

The CDR3 is CASSLFNTRTGELFF. CDR3 DNA sequence: TGTGCCAGCAGCTTGTTTAACACAAGGACCGGGGAGCTGTTTTTT. The chain links TRBV5-6 to TRBJ2-2; D ambiguous. The germline V gene encodes CDR1 SGHDT and CDR2 YYEEEE. Trimming cost V 1 base and J 5 bases, with 12 bases left between them. The CDR3 sequence is 15 residues long.

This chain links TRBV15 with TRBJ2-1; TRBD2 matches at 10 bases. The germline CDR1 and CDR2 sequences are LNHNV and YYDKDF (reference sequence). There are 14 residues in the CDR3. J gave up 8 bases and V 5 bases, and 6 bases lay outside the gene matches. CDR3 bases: TGTGCCACCAGCGTCTCTAGCGGGAGCGATGAGCAGTTCTTC. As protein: CATSVSSGSDEQFF.

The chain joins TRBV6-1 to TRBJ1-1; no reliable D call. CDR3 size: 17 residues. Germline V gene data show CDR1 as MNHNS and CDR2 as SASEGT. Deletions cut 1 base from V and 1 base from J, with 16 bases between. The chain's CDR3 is CASSEEDSTDSNTEAFF. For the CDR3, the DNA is TGTGCCAGCAGTGAAGAGGATTCTACAGATTCGAACACTGAAGCTTTCTTT.